The 8 T cell receptor beta chains below all came from one sample that was sequenced in a study of regulatory T cells in long-lasting Graves disease. Time point given: newly diagnosed GD, antithyroid drugs for less than 3 months. The TCR library used RNA extracted from PBMCs. The authors built TCR beta libraries using iRepertoire HTBI primers and Arm-PCR of CDR3 regions. TCRdb processed the multiplex PCR reads anew with MiXCR; each CDR3 protein has one entry. The data show fewer than 550,000 distinct CDR3 sequences, about a sixth seen once. This sample also appeared in a second study, on T cells in Graves' hyperthyroidism and ophthalmopathy.

The material sequenced was peripheral blood mononuclear cells (PBMCs), taken at new diagnosis, from a patient treated with antithyroid drugs. Receptors originate from a woman between 18 and 29 years old with Graves disease.

This chain uses TRBV10-2 with TRBJ1-6; D remains unclear. This CDR3 is built from 15 residues. From germline, CDR1 is WSHSY and CDR2 SAAADI. Trimming removed 3 bases at V and 9 bases at J, with 15 bases between. As DNA, the CDR3 is TGCGCCAGCAGTGATCAGGACGGCCTTCGTTCACCCCTCCACTTT. Its translation: CASSDQDGLRSPLHF.

This clonotype was seen many times. This chain joins TRBV20-1 and TRBJ2-7; tentatively, D is TRBD1 (6 bases). Trimming shortened V by 7 bases and J by 6 bases, and 16 bases separated the two germline ends. This CDR3 comprises 12 residues. Germline CDR1 and CDR2: DFQATT and SNEGSKA (reference sequence). The CDR3 protein is CSVPTGEVEQYF. In DNA form, the CDR3 reads TGCAGTGTTCCGACAGGAGAAGTCGAGCAGTACTTC.

Concerning this clonotype itself: A much more abundant neighbour one base away suggests this may be a read error. The genes are TRBV10-1 and TRBJ2-1; TRBD2 matches 7 bases. This CDR3 is built from 19 residues. CDR1 WNHNN and CDR2 SYGVQD come from the germline V gene (reference sequence). The CDR3 spells CASSPGGPAGLTHYDEQFF. The DNA of the CDR3 is TGCGCCAGCAGCCCTGGAGGACCAGCGGGACTAACCCACTACGATGAGCAGTTCTTC.

This clonotype has only a few counts. The V gene is TRBV27, the J gene TRBJ2-1; D is possibly TRBD2 (5 bases). The CDR3 sequence is 12 residues long. Germline CDR1 reads MNHEY; CDR2 reads SMNVEV (reference sequence). V was shortened by 8 bases and J by 9 bases, with 14 bases between the two germline ends. The CDR3 region is CASARTGFEQFF. CDR3 DNA: TGTGCCAGCGCCCGGACTGGTTTTGAGCAGTTCTTC.

As regards this clonotype: This sequence may be a read error, since a much larger clone differs from it by one base. This chain uses TRBV11-2 with TRBJ2-1; 16 positions match TRBD2. Germline values: CDR1 SGHAT, CDR2 FQNNGV. CDR3 size: 15 residues. V was pared by 4 bases and J by 10 bases, with 4 bases of the junction left unmatched. CDR3 residues: CASSSGTSGRAEQFF. The DNA for the CDR3 is TGTGCCAGCAGCTCCGGGACTAGCGGGAGGGCCGAGCAGTTCTTC. Together with reference TRBV11-2 and TRBJ2-1, the CDR3 gives the full variable domain: EAGVAQSPRYKIIEKRQSVAFWCNPISGHATLYWYQQILGQGPKLLIQFQNNGVVDDSQLPKDRFSAERLKGVDSTLKIQPAKLEDSAVYLCASSSGTSGRAEQFFGPGTRLTVL.

This clonotype has only a few counts. This chain links TRBV24-1 with TRBJ1-5, with 8 bases identical to TRBD1. The V gene's germline CDR1 is KGHDR and CDR2 SFDVKD. The length of the CDR3 is 15 residues. V dropped 8 bases and J dropped 1; count of bases not matched to a gene: 6. The CDR3 spells CATTQDRDSNQPQHF. CDR3 DNA: TGTGCCACCACCCAGGACAGGGACAGCAATCAGCCCCAGCATTTT.

The chain is built from TRBV12-3 or TRBV12-4 and TRBJ2-6, with 10 bases identical to TRBD1. V trimming: 6 bases; J trimming: 0 bases; junction bases outside the gene matches: 5. CDR3 length: 17 residues. The CDR3 here is CASSRQGAVSGANVLTF. CDR3 sequence (DNA): TGTGCCAGCAGCAGACAGGGGGCCGTCTCTGGGGCCAACGTCCTGACTTTC.

This clonotype was seen a handful of times. The rearrangement links TRBV7-9 to TRBJ2-3; D is possibly TRBD2 (6 bases). Trimming took 2 bases from V and 6 from J, leaving 12 bases between them. There are 14 residues in the CDR3. Germline CDR1 reads SEHNR; CDR2 reads FQNEAQ (reference sequence). CDR3 sequence: CASSLRELGDTQYF. The CDR3 DNA reads TGTGCCAGCAGCTTACGGGAGTTGGGGGATACGCAGTATTTT.